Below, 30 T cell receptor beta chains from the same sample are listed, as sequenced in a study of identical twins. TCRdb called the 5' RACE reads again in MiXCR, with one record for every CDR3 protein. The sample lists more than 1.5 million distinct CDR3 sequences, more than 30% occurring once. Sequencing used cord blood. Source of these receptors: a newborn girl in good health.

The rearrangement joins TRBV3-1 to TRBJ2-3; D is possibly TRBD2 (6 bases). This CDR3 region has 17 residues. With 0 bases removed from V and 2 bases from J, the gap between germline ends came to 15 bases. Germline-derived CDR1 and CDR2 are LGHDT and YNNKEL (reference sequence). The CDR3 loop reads CASSQDTLAHSTDTQYF. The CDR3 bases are TGTGCCAGCAGCCAAGATACCCTAGCGCATTCCACAGATACGCAGTATTTT.

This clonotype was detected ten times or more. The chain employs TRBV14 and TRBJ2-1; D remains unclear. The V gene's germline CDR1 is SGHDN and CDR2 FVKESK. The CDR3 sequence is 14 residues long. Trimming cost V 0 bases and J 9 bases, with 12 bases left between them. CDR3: CASSQEMLGGEQFF. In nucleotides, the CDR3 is TGTGCCAGCAGCCAAGAGATGCTGGGTGGTGAGCAGTTCTTC.

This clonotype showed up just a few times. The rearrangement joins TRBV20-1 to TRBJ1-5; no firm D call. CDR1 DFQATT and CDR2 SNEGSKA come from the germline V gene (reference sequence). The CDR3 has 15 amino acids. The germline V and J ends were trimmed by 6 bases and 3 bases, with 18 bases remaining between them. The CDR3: CSAVRSAGDNQPQHF. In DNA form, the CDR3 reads TGCAGTGCCGTACGTTCGGCTGGGGACAATCAGCCCCAGCATTTT.

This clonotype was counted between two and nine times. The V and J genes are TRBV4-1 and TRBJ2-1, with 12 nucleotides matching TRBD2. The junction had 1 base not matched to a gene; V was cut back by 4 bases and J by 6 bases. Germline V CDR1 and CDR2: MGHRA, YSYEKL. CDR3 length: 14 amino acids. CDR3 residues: CASSPSGRANEQFF. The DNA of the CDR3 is TGCGCCAGCAGCCCTAGCGGGAGGGCCAATGAGCAGTTCTTC.

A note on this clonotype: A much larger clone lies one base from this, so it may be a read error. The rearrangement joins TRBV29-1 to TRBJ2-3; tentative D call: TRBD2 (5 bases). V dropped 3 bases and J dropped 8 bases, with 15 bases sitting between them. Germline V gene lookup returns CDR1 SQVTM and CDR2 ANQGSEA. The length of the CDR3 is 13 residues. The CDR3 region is CSVDGYLGVTQYF. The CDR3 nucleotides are TGCAGCGTTGACGGCTACCTGGGAGTTACGCAGTATTTT.

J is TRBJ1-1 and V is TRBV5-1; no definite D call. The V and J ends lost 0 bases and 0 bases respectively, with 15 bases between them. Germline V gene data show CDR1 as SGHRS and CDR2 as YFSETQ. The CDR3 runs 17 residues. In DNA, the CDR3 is TGCGCCAGCAGCTTGGGCCCGGGGTTGGATATGAACACTGAAGCTTTCTTT. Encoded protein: CASSLGPGLDMNTEAFF.

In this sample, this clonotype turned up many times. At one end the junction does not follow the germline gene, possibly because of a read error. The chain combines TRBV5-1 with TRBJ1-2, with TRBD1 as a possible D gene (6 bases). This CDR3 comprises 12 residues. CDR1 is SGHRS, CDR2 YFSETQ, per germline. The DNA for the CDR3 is TGTGCCAGCAGCTTAGAGGGGGATGGCTACACCTTC. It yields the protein CASSLEGDGYTF.

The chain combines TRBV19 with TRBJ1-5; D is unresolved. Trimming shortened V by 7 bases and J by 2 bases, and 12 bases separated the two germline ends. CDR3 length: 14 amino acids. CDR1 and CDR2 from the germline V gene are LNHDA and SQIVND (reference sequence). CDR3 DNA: TGTGCCAGTAACCAGTGGGTGGGCAATCAGCCCCAGCATTTT. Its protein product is CASNQWVGNQPQHF.

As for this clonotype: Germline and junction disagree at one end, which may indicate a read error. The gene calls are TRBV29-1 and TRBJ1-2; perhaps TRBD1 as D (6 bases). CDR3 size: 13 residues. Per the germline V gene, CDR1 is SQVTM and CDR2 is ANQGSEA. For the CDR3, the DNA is TGCAGCGTTGTAGGGGGGGCGAACTGTGGCTACACCTTC. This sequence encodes CSVVGGANCGYTF.

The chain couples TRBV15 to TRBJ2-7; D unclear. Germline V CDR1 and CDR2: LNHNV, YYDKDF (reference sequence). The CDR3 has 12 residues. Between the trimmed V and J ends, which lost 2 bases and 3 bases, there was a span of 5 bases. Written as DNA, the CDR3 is TGTGCCACCAGCAGATTAAACTACGAGCAGTACTTC. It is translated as CATSRLNYEQYF.

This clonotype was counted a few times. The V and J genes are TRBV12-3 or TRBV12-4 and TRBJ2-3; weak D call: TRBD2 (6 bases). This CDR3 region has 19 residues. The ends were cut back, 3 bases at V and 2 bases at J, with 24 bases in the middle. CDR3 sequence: CASSFGRMGLRPPTDTQYF. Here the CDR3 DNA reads TGTGCCAGCAGTTTCGGGAGAATGGGCCTCCGACCCCCCACAGATACGCAGTATTTT.

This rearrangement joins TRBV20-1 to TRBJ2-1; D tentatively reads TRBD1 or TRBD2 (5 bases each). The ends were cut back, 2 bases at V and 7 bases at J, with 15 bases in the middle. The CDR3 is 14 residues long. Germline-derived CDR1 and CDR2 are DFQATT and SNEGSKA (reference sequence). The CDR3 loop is CSARSDSSGNEQFF. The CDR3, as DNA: TGCAGTGCTAGATCAGACAGTTCGGGGAATGAGCAGTTCTTC.

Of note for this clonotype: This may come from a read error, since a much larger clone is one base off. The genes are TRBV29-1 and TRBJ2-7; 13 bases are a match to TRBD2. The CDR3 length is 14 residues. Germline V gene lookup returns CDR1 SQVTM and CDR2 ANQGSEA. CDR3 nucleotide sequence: TGCGGCGTGGGACTAGCGGGGTTACCCTACGAGCAGTACTTC. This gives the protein CGVGLAGLPYEQYF.

CDR3 bases: TGCGCCAGCAGCCAGGATTTCCCGGGCTACAATGAGCAGTTCTTC. It encodes CASSQDFPGYNEQFF. The V and J genes are TRBV4-1 and TRBJ2-1; D is uncertain. The V end was cut by 3 bases, the J end by 3 bases, with 12 bases between. The CDR3 spans 15 residues. Germline CDR1 and CDR2: MGHRA and YSYEKL.

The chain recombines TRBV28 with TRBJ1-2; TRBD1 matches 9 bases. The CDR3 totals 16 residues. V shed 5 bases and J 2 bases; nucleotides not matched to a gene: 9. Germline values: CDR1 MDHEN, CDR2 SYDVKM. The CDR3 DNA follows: TGTGCCAGCAGTCCTGTGGCCGGGACAGGGAACTATGGCTACACCTTC. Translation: CASSPVAGTGNYGYTF.

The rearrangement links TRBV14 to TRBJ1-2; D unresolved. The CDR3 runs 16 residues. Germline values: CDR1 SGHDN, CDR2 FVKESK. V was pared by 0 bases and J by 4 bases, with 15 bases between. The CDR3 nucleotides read TGTGCCAGCAGCCAAGATTATCGGGGAGAGAGCTATGGCTACACCTTC. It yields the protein CASSQDYRGESYGYTF.

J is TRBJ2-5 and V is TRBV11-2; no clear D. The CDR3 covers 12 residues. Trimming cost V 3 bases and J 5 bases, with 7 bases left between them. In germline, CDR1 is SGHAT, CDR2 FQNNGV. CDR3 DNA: TGTGCCAGCAGCTTCAGATTTGAGACCCAGTACTTC. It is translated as CASSFRFETQYF.

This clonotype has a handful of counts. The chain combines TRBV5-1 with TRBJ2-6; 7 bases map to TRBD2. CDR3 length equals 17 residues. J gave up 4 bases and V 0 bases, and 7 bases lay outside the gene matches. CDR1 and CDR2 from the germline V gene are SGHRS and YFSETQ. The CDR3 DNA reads TGCGCCAGCAGCTTGGTAGGGACTATTTACGGGGCCAACGTCCTGACTTTC. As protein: CASSLVGTIYGANVLTF.

The CDR3 DNA reads as TGCAGTGCTAGAGGCGGGACTAGCGGGGTCTCCTACAATGAGCAGTTCTTC. This encodes CSARGGTSGVSYNEQFF. The chain is built from TRBV20-1 and TRBJ2-1; 13 nucleotides align to TRBD2. This CDR3 is built from 17 residues. Germline assignment: CDR1 DFQATT and CDR2 SNEGSKA (reference sequence). With V trimmed by 1 base and J by 0 bases, 3 bases remained unmatched.

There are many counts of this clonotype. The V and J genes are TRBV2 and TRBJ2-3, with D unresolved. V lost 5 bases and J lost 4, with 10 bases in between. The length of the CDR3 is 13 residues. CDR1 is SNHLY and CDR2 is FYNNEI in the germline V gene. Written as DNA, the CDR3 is TGTGCCAGCAGTTTTGGGGTTCCAGATACGCAGTATTTT. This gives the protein CASSFGVPDTQYF.

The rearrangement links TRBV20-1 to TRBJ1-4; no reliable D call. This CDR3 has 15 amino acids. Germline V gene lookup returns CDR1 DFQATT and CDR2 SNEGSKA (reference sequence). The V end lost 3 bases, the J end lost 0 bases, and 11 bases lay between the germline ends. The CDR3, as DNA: TGCAGTGCTAGGACTAGACCTGCAACTAATGAAAAACTGTTTTTT. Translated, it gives CSARTRPATNEKLFF.

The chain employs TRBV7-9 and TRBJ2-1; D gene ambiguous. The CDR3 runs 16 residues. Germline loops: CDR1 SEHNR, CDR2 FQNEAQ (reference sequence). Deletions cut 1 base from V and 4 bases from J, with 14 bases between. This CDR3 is CASSLGWGLPYNEQFF. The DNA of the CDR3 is TGTGCCAGCAGCTTAGGGTGGGGTCTTCCTTACAATGAGCAGTTCTTC.

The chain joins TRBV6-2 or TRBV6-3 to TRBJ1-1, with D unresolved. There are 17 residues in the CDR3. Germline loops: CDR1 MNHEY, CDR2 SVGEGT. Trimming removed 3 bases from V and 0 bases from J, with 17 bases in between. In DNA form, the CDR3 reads TGTGCCAGCAGTTATGGCCAGGTCCAAGTTTTGAACACTGAAGCTTTCTTT. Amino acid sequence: CASSYGQVQVLNTEAFF.

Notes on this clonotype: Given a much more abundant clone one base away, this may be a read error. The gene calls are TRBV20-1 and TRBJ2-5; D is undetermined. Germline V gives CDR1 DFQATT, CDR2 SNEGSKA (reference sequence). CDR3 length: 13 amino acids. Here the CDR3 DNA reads TGCGGTGCCAGTACCCCTATCCAAGAGACCCAGTACTTC. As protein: CGASTPIQETQYF.

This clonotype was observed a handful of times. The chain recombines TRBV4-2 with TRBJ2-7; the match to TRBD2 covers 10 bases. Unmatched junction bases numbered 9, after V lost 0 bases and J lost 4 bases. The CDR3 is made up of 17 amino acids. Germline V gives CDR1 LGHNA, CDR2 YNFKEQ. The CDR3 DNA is TGTGCCAGCAGCCAAGATAAAACTAGCGGGATTGGGTACGAGCAGTACTTC. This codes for CASSQDKTSGIGYEQYF.

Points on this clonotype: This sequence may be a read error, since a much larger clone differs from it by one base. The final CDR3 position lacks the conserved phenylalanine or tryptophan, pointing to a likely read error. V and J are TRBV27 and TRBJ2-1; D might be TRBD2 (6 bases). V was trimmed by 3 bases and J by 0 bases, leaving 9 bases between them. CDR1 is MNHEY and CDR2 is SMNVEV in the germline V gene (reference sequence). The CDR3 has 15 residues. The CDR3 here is CASSFLGSSYNEQFI. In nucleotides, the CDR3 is TGTGCCAGCAGTTTTCTCGGGAGCTCCTACAATGAGCAGTTCATC.

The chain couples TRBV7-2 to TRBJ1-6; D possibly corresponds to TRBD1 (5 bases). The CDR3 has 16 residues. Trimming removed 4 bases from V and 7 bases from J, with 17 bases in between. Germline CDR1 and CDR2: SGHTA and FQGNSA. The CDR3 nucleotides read TGTGCCAGCAGCTCTGTCTCGACAGAATTAAATTCACCCCTCCACTTT. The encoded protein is CASSSVSTELNSPLHF.

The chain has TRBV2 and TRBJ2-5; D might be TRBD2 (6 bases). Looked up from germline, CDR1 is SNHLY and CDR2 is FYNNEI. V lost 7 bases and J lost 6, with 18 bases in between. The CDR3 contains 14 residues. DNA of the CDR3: TGTGCCAGCACTGCTCTAGCGCTAGCAAAGACCCAGTACTTC. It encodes CASTALALAKTQYF.

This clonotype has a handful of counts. The CDR3 DNA reads as TGTGCCAGCAGTGAAGGGCTTCTCAACACCGGGGAGCTGTTTTTT. Residues: CASSEGLLNTGELFF. The rearrangement uses TRBV2 and TRBJ2-2; unclear D gene. CDR1 and CDR2 (germline): SNHLY, FYNNEI. V was shortened by 1 base and J by 2 bases, with 8 bases between the two germline ends. This CDR3 is built from 15 residues.

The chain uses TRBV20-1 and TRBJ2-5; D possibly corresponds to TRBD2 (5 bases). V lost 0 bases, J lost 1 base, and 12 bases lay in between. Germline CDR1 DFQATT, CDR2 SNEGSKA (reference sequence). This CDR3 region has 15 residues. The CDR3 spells CSARDKAVPQETQYF. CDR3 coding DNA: TGCAGTGCTAGAGATAAAGCGGTCCCCCAAGAGACCCAGTACTTC.